A selection of T cell receptor beta chains follows, all from one sample in a study of blood T cells in healthy people across ages. TCRdb processed the 5' RACE reads anew with MiXCR; each CDR3 protein has one entry. The table records about 650,000 distinct CDR3 sequences, about 30% of them present only once. Sequencing input: blood. These TCRs come from a woman older than 75 in good health. Both conserved end residues are part of each CDR3. D genes are given only for firm matches. The size field is filled for only some rows; it gives once, few, many or a size class.

>many|TRBJ2-6|TRBV5-4|NA
TGTGCCAGCAGCCAAATCTCCCTCAGGGCTGGCAACGTCCTGACTTTC
CASSQISLRAGNVLTF
>many|TRBJ1-2|TRBV20-1|TRBD1
TGCAGTGTCCCGACAGGGCCTGACTATGGCTACACCTTC
CSVPTGPDYGYTF
>few|TRBJ2-2|TRBV29-1|TRBD2
TGCAGCGTTGTAACGGCCCCTCGTAGCGGGGAGCCGTTTTTT
CSVVTAPRSGEPFF
>NA|TRBJ2-7|TRBV28|NA
TGTGCCAGCAGCATGGCAGGGAGGTACGAGCAGTACTTC
CASSMAGRYEQYF
>few|TRBJ2-7|TRBV18|TRBD1
TGTGCCAGCTCACTAAAGGGACAGGCCTACGTGCAGTACTTC
CASSLKGQAYVQYF
>many|TRBJ1-2|TRBV6-6|NA
TGTGCCAGCTTTCAGGGGACCCATGGCTACACCTTC
CASFQGTHGYTF
>few|TRBJ2-1|TRBV28|NA
TGTGCCAGCAGTTCTTATAGCGGCTCCTACAATGAGCAGTTCTTC
CASSSYSGSYNEQFF
>NA|TRBJ1-1|TRBV21-1|NA
TGTGCCAGCAGCCCAAGTCCCCTATACGGGAACACTGAAGCTTTCTTT
CASSPSPLYGNTEAFF
>few|TRBJ2-1|TRBV12-5|TRBD2
TGTGCTAGTGGTTCCCGACTAGCGGGGTTTCTGGATGAGCAGTTCTTC
CASGSRLAGFLDEQFF
>many|TRBJ2-3|TRBV4-1|NA
TGCGCCAGCAGCCAAGTGGTAGCGCCCTCCCAGGGACGCACAGATACGCAGTATTTT
CASSQVVAPSQGRTDTQYF
>NA|TRBJ1-3|TRBV29-1|NA
TGCAGCGTTGTAATCTCTGGAAACACCATATATTTT
CSVVISGNTIYF
>NA|TRBJ2-7|TRBV20-1|TRBD1
TGCAGTGCTTACAGGGGTTGGTACGAGCAGTACTTC
CSAYRGWYEQYF
>many|TRBJ2-5|TRBV7-9|NA
TGTGCCAGCAGCTTTTATAACGGGGGATCGGAGACCCAGTACTTC
CASSFYNGGSETQYF
>NA|TRBJ2-3|TRBV9|NA
TGTGCCAGCAGCGTAGAGGCAGGGTTAGATACGCAGTATTTT
CASSVEAGLDTQYF
>many|TRBJ2-7|TRBV20-1|NA
TGCAGTGCCCCCGGGGGCAGGGGTGGTTACGAGCAGTACTTC
CSAPGGRGGYEQYF
>NA|TRBJ2-1|TRBV4-1|NA
TGCGCCAGCAGCCAAACGAGTAATGAGCAGTTCTTC
CASSQTSNEQFF
>few|TRBJ1-2|TRBV5-1|NA
TGCGCCAGCAGCCCAGAGGGGGAATTGCTAGGCTACACCTTC
CASSPEGELLGYTF
>many|TRBJ2-4|TRBV20-1|TRBD2
TGCAGTGTCCGGGGGGTTGGGGCCAAAAACATTCAGTACTTC
CSVRGVGAKNIQYF
>many|TRBJ2-3|TRBV7-2|NA
TGTGCCAGCAGCTTAATGGGGGCAGGGATATGGACAGATACGCAGTATTTT
CASSLMGAGIWTDTQYF
>NA|TRBJ1-4|TRBV7-9|NA
TGTGCCAGCAGCCCCCAAGCGGTGGAAAAACTGTTTTTT
CASSPQAVEKLFF
>many|TRBJ2-6|TRBV7-3|NA
TGTGCCAGCAGCGCATTCAGGGGTTCTGGGGCCAACGTCCTGACTTTC
CASSAFRGSGANVLTF
>many|TRBJ1-1|TRBV2|TRBD1
TGTGCCAGCAGTGTTCAGGGGGTGAACACTGAAGCTTTCTTT
CASSVQGVNTEAFF
>NA|TRBJ1-1|TRBV6-2/TRBV6-3|NA
TGTGCCAGCAGTTACTCGTTACGTAACGGGGGCGGGAACACTGAAACTTTCTTT
CASSYSLRNGGGNTETFF
>many|TRBJ2-7|TRBV5-1|NA
TGCGCCAGCAGCTTGGTGACAGGGGAGGGCTACGAGCAGTACTTC
CASSLVTGEGYEQYF
>few|TRBJ2-5|TRBV7-2|TRBD1
TGTGCCAGCAGCCTGACAGGGGGAAAGACCCAGTACTTC
CASSLTGGKTQYF
>many|TRBJ2-3|TRBV9|TRBD1
TGTGCCAGCAGCGTCTGGGACAGCTCGATGGCGGATACGCAGTATTTT
CASSVWDSSMADTQYF
>NA|TRBJ2-7|TRBV7-9|NA
TGTGCCAGCAGCCAAGATCTGATAGGGGACGAGCAGTACTTC
CASSQDLIGDEQYF
>many|TRBJ1-6|TRBV20-1|NA
TGCAGTGCTAGTGCCCAGGGGCGGAGAAATTCACCCCTCCACTTT
CSASAQGRRNSPLHF